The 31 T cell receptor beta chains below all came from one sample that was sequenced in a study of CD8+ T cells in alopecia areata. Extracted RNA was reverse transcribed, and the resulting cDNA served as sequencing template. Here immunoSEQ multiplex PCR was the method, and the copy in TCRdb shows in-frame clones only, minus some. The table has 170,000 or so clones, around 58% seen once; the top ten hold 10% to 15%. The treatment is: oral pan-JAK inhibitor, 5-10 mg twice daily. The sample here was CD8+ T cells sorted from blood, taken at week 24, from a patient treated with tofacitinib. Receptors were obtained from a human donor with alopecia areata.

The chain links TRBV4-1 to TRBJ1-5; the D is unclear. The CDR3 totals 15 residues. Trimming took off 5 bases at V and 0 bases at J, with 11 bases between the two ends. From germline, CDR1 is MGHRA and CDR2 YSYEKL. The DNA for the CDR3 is TGCGCCAGCAGCTCTACACCATTTAGCAATCAGCCCCAGCATTTT. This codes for CASSSTPFSNQPQHF.

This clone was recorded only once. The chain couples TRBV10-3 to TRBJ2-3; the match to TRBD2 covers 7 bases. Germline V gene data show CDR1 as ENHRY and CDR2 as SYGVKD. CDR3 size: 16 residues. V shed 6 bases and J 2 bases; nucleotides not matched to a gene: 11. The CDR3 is CAIRATSPGTTDTQYF. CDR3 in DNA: TGTGCCATCAGGGCGACTAGCCCCGGGACCACAGATACGCAGTATTTT.

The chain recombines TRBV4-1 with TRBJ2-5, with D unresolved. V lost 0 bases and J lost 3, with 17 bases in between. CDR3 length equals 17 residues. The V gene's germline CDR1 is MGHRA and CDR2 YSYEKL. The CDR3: CASSQDPRASEKETQYF. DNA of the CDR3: TGCGCCAGCAGCCAAGATCCCCGGGCCAGTGAAAAAGAGACCCAGTACTTC.

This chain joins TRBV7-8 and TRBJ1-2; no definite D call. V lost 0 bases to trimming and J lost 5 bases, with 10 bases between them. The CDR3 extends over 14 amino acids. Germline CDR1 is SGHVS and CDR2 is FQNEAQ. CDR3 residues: CASSLAWEGYGYTF. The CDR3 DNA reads TGTGCCAGCAGCTTAGCGTGGGAGGGATATGGCTACACCTTC.

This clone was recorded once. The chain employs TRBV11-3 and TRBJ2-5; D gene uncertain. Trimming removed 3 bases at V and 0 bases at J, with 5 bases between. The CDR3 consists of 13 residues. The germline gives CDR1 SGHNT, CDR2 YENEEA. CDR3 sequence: CASSFWYQETQYF. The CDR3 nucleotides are TGTGCCAGCAGCTTTTGGTACCAAGAGACCCAGTACTTC.

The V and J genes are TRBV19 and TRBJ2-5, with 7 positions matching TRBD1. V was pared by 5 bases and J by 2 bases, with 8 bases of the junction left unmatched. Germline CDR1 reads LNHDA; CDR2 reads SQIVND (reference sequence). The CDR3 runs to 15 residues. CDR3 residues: CASSVTGTAQETQYF. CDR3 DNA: TGTGCCAGTAGTGTCACCGGGACAGCGCAAGAGACCCAGTACTTC. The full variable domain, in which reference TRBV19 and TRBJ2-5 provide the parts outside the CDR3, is DGGITQSPKYLFRKEGQNVTLSCEQNLNHDAMYWYRQDPGQGLRLIYYSQIVNDFQKGDIAEGYSVSREKKESFPLTVTSAQKNPTAFYLCASSVTGTAQETQYFGPGTRLLVL.

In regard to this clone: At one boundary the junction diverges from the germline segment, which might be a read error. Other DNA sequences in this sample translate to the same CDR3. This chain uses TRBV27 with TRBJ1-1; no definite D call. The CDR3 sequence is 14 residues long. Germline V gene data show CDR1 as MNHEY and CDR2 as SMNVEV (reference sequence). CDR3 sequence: CASSLGVGNTEAFF. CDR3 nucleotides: TGTGCCAGCAGTCTCGGCGTGGGGAACACTGAAGCCTTCTTT.

CDR3 DNA: TGTGCCAGCTCGGCGGGCACAGATACGCAGTATTTT. It encodes CASSAGTDTQYF. The chain combines TRBV18 with TRBJ2-3, with D unresolved. This CDR3 contains 12 residues. The V and J ends lost 6 bases and 1 base respectively, with 5 bases between them. Per the germline V gene, CDR1 is KGHSH and CDR2 is LQKENI.

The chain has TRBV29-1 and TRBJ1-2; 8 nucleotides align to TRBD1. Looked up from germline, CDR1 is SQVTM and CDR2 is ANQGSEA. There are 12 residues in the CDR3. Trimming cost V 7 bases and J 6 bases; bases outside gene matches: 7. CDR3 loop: CSGTGQGDGYTF. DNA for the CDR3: TGCAGCGGGACAGGACAGGGAGATGGCTACACCTTC. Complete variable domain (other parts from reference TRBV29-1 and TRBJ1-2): SAVISQKPSRDICQRGTSLTIQCQVDSQVTMMFWYRQQPGQSLTLIATANQGSEATYESGFVIDKFPISRPNLTFSTLTVSNMSPEDSSIYLCSGTGQGDGYTFGSGTRLTVV.

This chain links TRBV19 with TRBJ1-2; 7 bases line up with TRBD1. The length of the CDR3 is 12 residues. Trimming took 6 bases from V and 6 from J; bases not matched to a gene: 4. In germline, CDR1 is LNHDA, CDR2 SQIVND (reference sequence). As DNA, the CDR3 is TGTGCCAGTAGGGAGGGGGCTAATGGCTACACCTTC. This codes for CASREGANGYTF.

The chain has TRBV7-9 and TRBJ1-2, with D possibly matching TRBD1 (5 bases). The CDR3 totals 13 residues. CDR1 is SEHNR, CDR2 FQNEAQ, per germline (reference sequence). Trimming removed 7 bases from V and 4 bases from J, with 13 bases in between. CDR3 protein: CASTWGGGYGYTF. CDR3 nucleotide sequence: TGTGCCAGCACCTGGGGGGGAGGCTATGGCTACACCTTC.

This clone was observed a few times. The DNA of the CDR3 is TGTGCCAGCAGCAAAGGAAAATGGACAGGGACTGGGGCCAACGTCCTGACTTTC. Protein sequence: CASSKGKWTGTGANVLTF. The chain joins TRBV21-1 to TRBJ2-6; TRBD1, as called in the table, went unchecked against the DNA. TRBV21-1 has pseudogene status. This CDR3 is 18 amino acids long.

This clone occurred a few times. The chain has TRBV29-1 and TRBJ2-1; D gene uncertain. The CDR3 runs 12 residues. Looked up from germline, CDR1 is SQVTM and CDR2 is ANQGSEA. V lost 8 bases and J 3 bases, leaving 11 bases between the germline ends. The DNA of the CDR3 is TGCAGCACGAAGTCGGGCTACAATGAGCAGTTCTTC. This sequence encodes CSTKSGYNEQFF.

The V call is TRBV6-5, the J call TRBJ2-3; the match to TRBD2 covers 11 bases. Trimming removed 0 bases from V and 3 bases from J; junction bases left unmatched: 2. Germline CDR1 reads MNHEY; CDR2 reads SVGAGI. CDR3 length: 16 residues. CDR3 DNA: TGTGCCAGCAGTTACTCTGCTAGCGGGGGGACAGATACGCAGTATTTT. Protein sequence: CASSYSASGGTDTQYF.

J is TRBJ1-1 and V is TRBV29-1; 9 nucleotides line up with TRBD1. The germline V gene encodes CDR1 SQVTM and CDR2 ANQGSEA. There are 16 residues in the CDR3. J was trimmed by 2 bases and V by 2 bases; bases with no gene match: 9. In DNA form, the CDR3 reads TGCAGCGTTGAACACCACGGACAGGGGATAAACACTGAAGCTTTCTTT. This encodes CSVEHHGQGINTEAFF.

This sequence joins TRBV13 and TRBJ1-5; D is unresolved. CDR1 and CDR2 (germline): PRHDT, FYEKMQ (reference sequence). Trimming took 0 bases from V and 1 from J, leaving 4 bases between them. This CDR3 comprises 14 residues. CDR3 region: CASSLGGSNQPQHF. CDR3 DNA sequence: TGTGCCAGCAGCTTAGGCGGGAGCAATCAGCCCCAGCATTTT. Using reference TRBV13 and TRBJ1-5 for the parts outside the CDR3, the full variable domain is AAGVIQSPRHLIKEKRETATLKCYPIPRHDTVYWYQQGPGQDPQFLISFYEKMQSDKGSIPDRFSAQQFSDYHSELNMSSLELGDSALYFCASSLGGSNQPQHFGDGTRLSIL.

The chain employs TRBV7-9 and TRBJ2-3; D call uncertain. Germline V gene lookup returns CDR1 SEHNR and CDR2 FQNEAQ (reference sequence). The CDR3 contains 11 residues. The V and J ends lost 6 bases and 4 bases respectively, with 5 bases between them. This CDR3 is CASRLSDTQYF. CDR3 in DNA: TGTGCCAGCAGACTGTCAGATACGCAGTATTTT.

The CDR3 here is CASSEVGLYEQYF. The CDR3 nucleotides read TGTGCCAGCAGTGAAGTTGGACTTTACGAGCAGTACTTC. The chain recombines TRBV25-1 with TRBJ2-7; D may be TRBD2 (5 bases). The germline CDR1 and CDR2 sequences are MGHDK and SYGVNS. The CDR3 has 13 residues. V was shortened by 2 bases and J by 4 bases, with 9 bases between the two germline ends.

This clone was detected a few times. In DNA, the CDR3 is TGCGCCAGCAGCCAAGTCAGGACGAACACTGAAGCTTTCTTT. It specifies CASSQVRTNTEAFF. The rearrangement joins TRBV4-1 to TRBJ1-1, with D unclear. Trimming shortened V by 1 base and J by 1 base, and 7 bases separated the two germline ends. The CDR3 length is 14 residues. Germline CDR1 MGHRA, CDR2 YSYEKL.

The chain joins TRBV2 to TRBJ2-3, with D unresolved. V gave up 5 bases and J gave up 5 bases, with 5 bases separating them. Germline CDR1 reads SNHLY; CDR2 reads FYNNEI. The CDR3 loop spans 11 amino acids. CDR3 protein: CASSKGDTQYF. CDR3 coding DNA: TGTGCCAGCAGTAAGGGAGATACGCAGTATTTT.

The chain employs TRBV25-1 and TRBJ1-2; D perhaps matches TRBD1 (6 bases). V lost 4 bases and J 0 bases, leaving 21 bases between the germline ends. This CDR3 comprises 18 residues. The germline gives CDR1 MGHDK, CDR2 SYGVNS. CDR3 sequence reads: CASSGAAAQGPTNYGYTF. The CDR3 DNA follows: TGTGCCAGCAGTGGAGCAGCGGCACAGGGCCCGACTAACTATGGCTACACCTTC.

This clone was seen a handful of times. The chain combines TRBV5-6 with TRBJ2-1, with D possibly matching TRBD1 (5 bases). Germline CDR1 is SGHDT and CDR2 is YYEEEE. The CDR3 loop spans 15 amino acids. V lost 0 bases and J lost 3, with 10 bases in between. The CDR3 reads CASSLEGAYYNEQFF. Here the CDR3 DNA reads TGTGCCAGCAGCTTGGAAGGGGCCTACTACAATGAGCAGTTCTTC.

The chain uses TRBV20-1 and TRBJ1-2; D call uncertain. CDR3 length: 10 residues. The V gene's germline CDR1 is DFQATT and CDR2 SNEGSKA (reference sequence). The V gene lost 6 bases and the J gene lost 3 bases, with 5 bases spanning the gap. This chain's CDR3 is CSAEDYGYTF. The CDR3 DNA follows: TGCAGTGCAGAAGACTATGGCTACACCTTC.

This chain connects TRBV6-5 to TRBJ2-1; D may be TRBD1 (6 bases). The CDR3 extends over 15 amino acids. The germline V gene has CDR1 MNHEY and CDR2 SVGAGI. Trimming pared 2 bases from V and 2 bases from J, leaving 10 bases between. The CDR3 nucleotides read TGTGCCAGCAGTTACACTAGGGGGACCTACAATGAGCAGTTCTTC. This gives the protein CASSYTRGTYNEQFF.

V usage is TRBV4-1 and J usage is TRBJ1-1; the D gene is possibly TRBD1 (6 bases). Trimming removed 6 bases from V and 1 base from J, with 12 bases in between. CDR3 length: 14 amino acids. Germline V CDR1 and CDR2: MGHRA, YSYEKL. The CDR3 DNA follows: TGCGCCAGCAGGCCCGGGACATCGAACACTGAAGCTTTCTTT. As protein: CASRPGTSNTEAFF.

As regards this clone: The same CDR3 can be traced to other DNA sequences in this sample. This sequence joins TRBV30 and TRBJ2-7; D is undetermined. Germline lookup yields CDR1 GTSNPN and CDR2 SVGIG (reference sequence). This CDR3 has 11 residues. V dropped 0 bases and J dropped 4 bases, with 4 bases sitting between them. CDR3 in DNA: TGTGCCTGGAGTGTTGCGTACGAGCAGTACTTC. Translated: CAWSVAYEQYF.

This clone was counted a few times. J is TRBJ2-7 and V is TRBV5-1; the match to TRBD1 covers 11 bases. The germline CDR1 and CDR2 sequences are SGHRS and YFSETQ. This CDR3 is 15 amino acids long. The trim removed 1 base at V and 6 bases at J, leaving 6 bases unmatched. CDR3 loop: CASSLSPGQGVEQYF. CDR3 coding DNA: TGCGCCAGCAGCTTGAGTCCGGGACAGGGGGTCGAGCAGTACTTC.

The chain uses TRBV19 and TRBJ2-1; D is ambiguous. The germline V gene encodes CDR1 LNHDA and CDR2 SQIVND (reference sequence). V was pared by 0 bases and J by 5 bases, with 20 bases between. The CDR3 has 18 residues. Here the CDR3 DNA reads TGTGCCAGTAGTATAGATCTCAGAGGCCCTAGGTACGACAATGAGCAGTTCTTC. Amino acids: CASSIDLRGPRYDNEQFF.

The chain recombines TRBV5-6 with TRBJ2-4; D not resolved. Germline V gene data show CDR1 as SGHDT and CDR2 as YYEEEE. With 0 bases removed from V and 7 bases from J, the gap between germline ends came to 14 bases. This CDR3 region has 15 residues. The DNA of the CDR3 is TGTGCCAGCAGCTTGGACGGTTATGGTGCGAACATTCAGTACTTC. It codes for CASSLDGYGANIQYF.

The CDR3 nucleotides read TGCAGCGCGTTGGGGGCTTACGAGCAGTACTTC. Translation gives CSALGAYEQYF. V gene TRBV29-1 combines with J gene TRBJ2-7, with TRBD1 as a possible D gene (6 bases). V shed 7 bases and J shed 4 bases, with 11 bases lying between them. Germline CDR1 is SQVTM and CDR2 is ANQGSEA. This CDR3 spans 11 amino acids.

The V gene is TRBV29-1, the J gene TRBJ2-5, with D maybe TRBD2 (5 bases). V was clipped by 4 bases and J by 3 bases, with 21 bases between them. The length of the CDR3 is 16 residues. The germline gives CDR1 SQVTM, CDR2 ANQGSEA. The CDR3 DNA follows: TGCAGCGTTGTAGTATGGACTGCCCCTTTAAAAGAGACCCAGTACTTC. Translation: CSVVVWTAPLKETQYF. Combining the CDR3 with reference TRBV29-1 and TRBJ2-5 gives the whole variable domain SAVISQKPSRDICQRGTSLTIQCQVDSQVTMMFWYRQQPGQSLTLIATANQGSEATYESGFVIDKFPISRPNLTFSTLTVSNMSPEDSSIYLCSVVVWTAPLKETQYFGPGTRLLVL.